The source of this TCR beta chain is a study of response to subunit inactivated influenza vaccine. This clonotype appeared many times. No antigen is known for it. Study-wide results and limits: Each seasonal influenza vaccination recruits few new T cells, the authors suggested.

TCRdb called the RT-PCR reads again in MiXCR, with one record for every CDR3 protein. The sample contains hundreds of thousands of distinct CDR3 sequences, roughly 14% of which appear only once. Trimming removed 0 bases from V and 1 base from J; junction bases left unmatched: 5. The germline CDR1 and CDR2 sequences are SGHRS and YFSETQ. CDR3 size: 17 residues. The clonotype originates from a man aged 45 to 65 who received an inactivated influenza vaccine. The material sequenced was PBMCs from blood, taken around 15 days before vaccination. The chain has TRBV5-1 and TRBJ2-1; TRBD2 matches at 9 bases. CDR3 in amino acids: CASSLGASGASYNEQFF. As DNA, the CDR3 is TGCGCCAGCAGCTTGGGGGCTAGCGGGGCTTCCTACAATGAGCAGTTCTTC.